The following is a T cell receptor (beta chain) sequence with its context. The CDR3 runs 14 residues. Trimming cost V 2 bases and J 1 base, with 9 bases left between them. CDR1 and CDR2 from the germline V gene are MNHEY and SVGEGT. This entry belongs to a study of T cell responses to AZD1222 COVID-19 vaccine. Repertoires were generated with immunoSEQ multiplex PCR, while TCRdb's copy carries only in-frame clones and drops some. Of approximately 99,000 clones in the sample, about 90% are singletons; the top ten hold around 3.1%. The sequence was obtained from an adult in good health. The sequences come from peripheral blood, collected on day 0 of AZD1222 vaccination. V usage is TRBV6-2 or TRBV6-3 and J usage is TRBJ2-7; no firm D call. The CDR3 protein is CASSYMVGSYEQYF. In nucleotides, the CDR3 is TGTGCCAGCAGTTACATGGTCGGGTCCTACGAGCAGTACTTC.